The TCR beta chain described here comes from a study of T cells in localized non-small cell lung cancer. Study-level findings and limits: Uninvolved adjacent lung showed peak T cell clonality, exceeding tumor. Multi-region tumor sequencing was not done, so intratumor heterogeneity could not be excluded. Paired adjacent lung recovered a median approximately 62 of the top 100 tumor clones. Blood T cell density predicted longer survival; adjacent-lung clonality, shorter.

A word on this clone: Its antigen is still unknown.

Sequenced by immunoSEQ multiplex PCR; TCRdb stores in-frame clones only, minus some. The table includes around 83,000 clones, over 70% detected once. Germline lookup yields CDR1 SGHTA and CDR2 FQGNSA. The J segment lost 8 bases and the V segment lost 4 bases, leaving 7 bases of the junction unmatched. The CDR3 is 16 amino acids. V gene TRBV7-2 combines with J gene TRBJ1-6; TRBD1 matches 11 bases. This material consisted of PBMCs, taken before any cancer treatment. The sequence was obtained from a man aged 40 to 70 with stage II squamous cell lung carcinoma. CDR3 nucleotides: TGTGCCAGCAGCTCCAAGGACAGGGGGCTTGATTCACCCCTCCACTTT. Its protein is CASSSKDRGLDSPLHF.